Listed below are T cell receptor beta chains from one sample, sequenced in a study of spatial heterogeneity in lung cancer. TCRdb used MiXCR to reprocess the 5' RACE reads, holding one entry per CDR3 protein. The table shows about a thousand distinct CDR3 sequences, with about 7% occurring only once. The sample was normal lung tissue next to the tumor, taken at surgery. These TCRs come from a male donor with early-stage non-small cell lung cancer. Both conserved end residues are part of each CDR3. A D gene is named only where the DNA matches it firmly. Only some rows state a clone size, as once, few, many or a class for expanded clones.

clone_size	v_call	j_call	d_call	cdr3_length	cdr3_nt	cdr3_aa
medium-sized	TRBV5-1	TRBJ2-7	TRBD1	14	TGCGCCAGCAGCGCTACCGGGACAGGGGCCGAGCAGTACTTC	CASSATGTGAEQYF
large	TRBV19	TRBJ2-2	TRBD2	21	TGTGCCAGTAGCCACTCAAGGGCAACTAGCGGGAGGGCGAGAGGGACCGGGGAGCTGTTTTTT	CASSHSRATSGRARGTGELFF
medium-sized	TRBV29-1	TRBJ2-5	TRBD1	14	TGCAGCGTTGAAAGGAACAGGGGTATGGAGACCCAGTACTTC	CSVERNRGMETQYF
medium-sized	TRBV12-3/TRBV12-4	TRBJ1-1	NA	17	TGTGCCAGCAGTTATGATAAGGGGCAGTCCGTGAACACTGAAGCTTTCTTT	CASSYDKGQSVNTEAFF
large	TRBV5-1	TRBJ2-5	NA	14	TGCGCCAGCAGCTTCCAGGGCTACCAAGAGACCCAGTACTTC	CASSFQGYQETQYF
few	TRBV30	TRBJ1-1	NA	14	TGTGCCTGGAGTGTCCGAGGGATGAACACTGAAGCTTTCTTT	CAWSVRGMNTEAFF
medium-sized	TRBV28	TRBJ2-7	TRBD1	15	TGTGCCAGCAGTTTCGGCCCCAGGGGGCGCGCCGAGCAGTACTTC	CASSFGPRGRAEQYF
medium-sized	TRBV7-2	TRBJ2-3	TRBD1	16	TGTGCCAGCACCCCACCGACAGGGGGCGATGCAGATACGCAGTATTTT	CASTPPTGGDADTQYF
medium-sized	TRBV10-3	TRBJ2-1	NA	15	TGTGCCATCAGTGATCCGGGACTCGCAGTCAATGAGCAGTTCTTC	CAISDPGLAVNEQFF
medium-sized	TRBV5-1	TRBJ2-3	NA	15	TGCGCCAGCAGCTTGTTAGGGGGTAGCACAGATACGCAGTATTTT	CASSLLGGSTDTQYF
medium-sized	TRBV27	TRBJ2-1	NA	15	TGTGCCAGCAGTTTATCAGCGGAGTCCTACAATGAGCAGTTCTTC	CASSLSAESYNEQFF
large	TRBV7-2	TRBJ2-7	NA	16	TGTGCCAGCAGCTTAGAGTTCGGACCGAAGGCCTACGAGCAGTACTTC	CASSLEFGPKAYEQYF
medium-sized	TRBV6-5	TRBJ1-4	NA	12	TGTGCCAGCAGGAGGGGGGTTGAAAAACTGTTTTTT	CASRRGVEKLFF
few	TRBV28	TRBJ2-4	NA	15	TGTGCCAGCAGTCCCGACTTCTTAGCCAAAAACATTCAGTACTTC	CASSPDFLAKNIQYF
large	TRBV4-3	TRBJ2-1	TRBD2	16	TGCGCCAGCAGCCAAGATGGACTAGCGGCCTACAATGAGCAGTTCTTC	CASSQDGLAAYNEQFF
large	TRBV29-1	TRBJ2-7	TRBD2	18	TGCAGCGTGACAGGGGATAGAAGCGGGAGGGCCTTAGCCTACGAGCAGTACTTC	CSVTGDRSGRALAYEQYF
NA	TRBV6-2/TRBV6-3	TRBJ2-5	NA	11	TGTGCCAGCAGTTACGGAGAGACCCAGTACTTC	CASSYGETQYF
large	TRBV6-5	TRBJ2-5	NA	14	TGTGCCAGCAGTTCCGGGACGGGCTCAGAGACCCAGTACTTC	CASSSGTGSETQYF
once	TRBV11-2	TRBJ2-3	NA	14	TGTGTCAGCAGCTTCTCGGCGGGGTTGGATACGCAGTATTTT	CVSSFSAGLDTQYF
medium-sized	TRBV12-5	TRBJ2-1	NA	15	TGTGCTAGTGGTCCAAGGGGATTCGAGGGCGATGAGCAGTTCTTC	CASGPRGFEGDEQFF
medium-sized	TRBV28	TRBJ2-3	TRBD2	17	TGTGCCAGCAGTTTATCGACTAGCGGGGGACTCACAGATACGCAGTATTTT	CASSLSTSGGLTDTQYF
medium-sized	TRBV29-1	TRBJ2-7	TRBD1	12	TGCAGCGTTGGGGACAGGACCTACGAGCAGTACTTC	CSVGDRTYEQYF
many	TRBV7-2	TRBJ2-1	TRBD2	16	TGTGCCAGCAGCTTATACGGCGGGAGTATTTACAATGAGCAGTTCTTC	CASSLYGGSIYNEQFF
medium-sized	TRBV7-2	TRBJ2-2	NA	17	TGTGCCAGCAGCCGGGGACAGGGCGGGAGGGCCACCGGGGAGCTGTTTTTT	CASSRGQGGRATGELFF
medium-sized	TRBV7-8	TRBJ2-7	TRBD1	15	TGTGCCAGCAGCGCCCGGACAGGGGTAAGGTACGAGCAGTACTTC	CASSARTGVRYEQYF
medium-sized	TRBV6-2/TRBV6-3	TRBJ2-1	NA	14	TGTGCCAGCAGTTATCAGACTCCCTACAATGAGCAGTTCTTC	CASSYQTPYNEQFF
medium-sized	TRBV7-7	TRBJ2-2	TRBD1	16	TGTGCTAGCAGCCGAGGGGTAGGACAGGGCACCGGGGAGCTGTTTTTT	CASSRGVGQGTGELFF
medium-sized	TRBV11-3	TRBJ2-7	TRBD1	15	TGTGCCAGCAGCCGCCGACAGGGAAGAAACTACGAGCAGTACTTC	CASSRRQGRNYEQYF
medium-sized	TRBV11-2	TRBJ2-5	TRBD2	19	TGTGCCAGCAGCCGAGGGACTAGCGGGAGCGGAGCGATCCAAGAGACCCAGTACTTC	CASSRGTSGSGAIQETQYF
medium-sized	TRBV7-9	TRBJ2-5	TRBD2	16	TGTGCCAGCCAGAAAACCGGGACTAGTCCCCAAGAGACCCAGTACTTC	CASQKTGTSPQETQYF
medium-sized	TRBV7-9	TRBJ2-2	NA	13	TGTGCCAGCAGCTTAGGGAACACCGGGGAGCTGTTTTTT	CASSLGNTGELFF
medium-sized	TRBV29-1	TRBJ2-3	NA	11	TGCAGCTCCCGAGGGATAGATACGCAGTATTTT	CSSRGIDTQYF
medium-sized	TRBV12-3/TRBV12-4	TRBJ2-6	NA	17	TGTGCCAGCAGTTTAAGGGGGGGATCTCCTGGGGCCAACGTCCTGACTTTC	CASSLRGGSPGANVLTF
medium-sized	TRBV28	TRBJ1-2	NA	14	TGTGCCAGCAATTTTAGACAGGCCGGGCTTGGCTACACCTTC	CASNFRQAGLGYTF
medium-sized	TRBV7-9	TRBJ1-2	NA	13	TGTGCCAGCAGCTTAGAATGGTCCTATGGCTACACCTTC	CASSLEWSYGYTF
medium-sized	TRBV28	TRBJ2-7	TRBD1	14	TGTGCCAGCAGTTTAGGAGGACAGGGCTACGAGCAGTACTTC	CASSLGGQGYEQYF
large	TRBV5-6	TRBJ1-5	TRBD1	14	TGTGCCAGCAGCTTGAGACAGGGCGATCAGCCCCAGCATTTT	CASSLRQGDQPQHF
large	TRBV18	TRBJ2-7	TRBD1	13	TGTGCCAGCTCACCGAAGCAGGGGGTCGAGCAGTACTTC	CASSPKQGVEQYF
medium-sized	TRBV28	TRBJ2-1	TRBD2	16	TGTGCCAGCAGACCAGGACTAGCGGGAGGGGAGGATGAGCAGTTCTTC	CASRPGLAGGEDEQFF
medium-sized	TRBV5-4	TRBJ2-7	NA	15	TGTGCCAGCAGCCTTGGTGGGGTCTTCTCCTACGAGCAGTACTTC	CASSLGGVFSYEQYF
medium-sized	TRBV11-2	TRBJ2-7	TRBD2	22	TGTGCCAGCAGCCCTGCTCCCGCCGGGACTAGCGGGAGGGCTTTCGTTAGATACGAGCAGTACTTC	CASSPAPAGTSGRAFVRYEQYF
medium-sized	TRBV28	TRBJ1-5	TRBD1	14	TGTGCCAGCAGTTCAGGGGGGAGCAATCAGCCCCAGCATTTT	CASSSGGSNQPQHF
large	TRBV18	TRBJ2-5	NA	14	TGTGCCAGCTCACCGTCCTCGGAGCGTGAGACCCAGTACTTC	CASSPSSERETQYF
large	TRBV5-1	TRBJ2-1	NA	16	TGCGCCAGCAGCTTGGAGCCGGGACACCGCTCCGATGAGCAGTTCTTC	CASSLEPGHRSDEQFF
medium-sized	TRBV7-9	TRBJ2-5	NA	15	TGTGCCAGCAGCTTAGCTGTTCTGCCACAAGAGACCCAGTACTTC	CASSLAVLPQETQYF
medium-sized	TRBV7-2	TRBJ1-5	NA	14	TGTGCCAGCAGCTCTGGGGGGCCAGGACAGCCCCAGCATTTT	CASSSGGPGQPQHF
medium-sized	TRBV28	TRBJ2-5	NA	15	TGTGCCAGCAGCCATTCGGGAAGGGTCCACGAGACCCAGTACTTC	CASSHSGRVHETQYF
medium-sized	TRBV28	TRBJ1-5	NA	16	TGTGCCAGCAGTCCCAGTGGCCGGGATAGCAATCAGCCCCAGCATTTT	CASSPSGRDSNQPQHF
many	TRBV12-3/TRBV12-4	TRBJ2-1	TRBD2	14	TGTGCCAGCGCACTAGCGGGAGATGTCAATGAGCAGTTCTTC	CASALAGDVNEQFF
medium-sized	TRBV6-1	TRBJ2-7	NA	12	TGTGCCAGCAGTGAGGGAGGTAGCGAGCAGTACTTC	CASSEGGSEQYF
NA	TRBV20-1	TRBJ1-4	NA	13	TGCAGTGCTAGAGACCCCCTCGGAAAAAAACTGTTTTTT	CSARDPLGKKLFF
medium-sized	TRBV7-9	TRBJ1-4	NA	13	TGTGCCAGTAAAGGGAGTGTAAGTGAAAAACTGTTTTTT	CASKGSVSEKLFF